The clone carrying this T cell receptor (beta chain) was counted between two and nine times. Its antigen is currently unknown. The sequenced template was cDNA made from the entire isolated RNA. The average output of naive, central memory and regulatory T cell samples was about 3.57 million reads. The table came from immunoSEQ multiplex PCR; TCRdb's copy has only in-frame clones and leaves some out. The table lists about 160,000 clones, around 8% of them singletons, with more than 0.5% in the top ten. The data belong to a study of beta chain features in type 1 diabetes. Points from the study as a whole: Moderate but significant shortening of TCRB CDR3s was recorded in all four CD4+ subsets from Type 1 diabetes patients. More deletions and fewer insertions at VDJ junctions were found in patients with type 1 diabetes. In patients and controls equally, PCR might favor templates that are shorter.

Trimming removed 4 bases from V and 2 bases from J, with 11 bases in between. This CDR3 is 14 amino acids long. Germline V gene data show CDR1 as LGHNA and CDR2 as YNFKEQ. This clonotype was sampled from a young woman with type 1 diabetes. The sequencing sample was made of central memory CD4+ T cells from blood. The genes are TRBV4-2 and TRBJ2-5, with D perhaps TRBD1 (6 bases). The CDR3 is CASSRRDKQETQYF. CDR3 DNA sequence: TGTGCCAGCAGCCGCCGGGACAAGCAAGAGACCCAGTACTTC.